Listed below are T cell receptor beta chains from one sample, sequenced in a study of blood T cell repertoires in COVID-19. Clones were sequenced by immunoSEQ multiplex PCR, and TCRdb holds only the in-frame ones, with some missing. Of under 250,000 clones in the sample, around 88% were seen once. Sequencing was done on a sample of peripheral blood. The receptor set was obtained from a woman in her 30s with COVID-19, enrolled during active disease. Each CDR3 is given with its conserved first and last residue. The order of the fields is D gene, J gene, V gene, clone size, CDR3 DNA, CDR3 protein. The D gene is left open where the match is weak. Size tells how often a clone was seen (once, few, many) or the class of an expanded clone, and some rows leave it out.

D gene: TRBD1
J gene: TRBJ1-2
V gene: TRBV27
clone size: .
CDR3 DNA: TGTGCCAGCAGTTATCGGGGACAGGGGGCCTATGGCTACACCTTC
CDR3 protein: CASSYRGQGAYGYTF

D gene: TRBD1
J gene: TRBJ1-2
V gene: TRBV5-1
clone size: .
CDR3 DNA: TGCGCCAGCAGCGTGAACAGGGGTAACTATGGCTACACCTTC
CDR3 protein: CASSVNRGNYGYTF

D gene: .
J gene: TRBJ2-6
V gene: TRBV19
clone size: .
CDR3 DNA: TGTGCCAGTAGAACATCTGGGGCCAACGTCCTGACTTTC
CDR3 protein: CASRTSGANVLTF

D gene: .
J gene: TRBJ1-2
V gene: TRBV6-5
clone size: .
CDR3 DNA: TGTGCCAGCAGAGACCCGGCGAGGAACTATGGCTACACCTTC
CDR3 protein: CASRDPARNYGYTF

D gene: TRBD2
J gene: TRBJ2-1
V gene: TRBV7-2
clone size: .
CDR3 DNA: TGTGCCAGCAGCTTAGTAGCGGGAAGCTACAATGAGCAGTTCTTC
CDR3 protein: CASSLVAGSYNEQFF

D gene: TRBD1
J gene: TRBJ1-1
V gene: TRBV29-1
clone size: .
CDR3 DNA: TGCAGCGTGGAACAGGGGGAGAACACTGAAGCTTTCTTT
CDR3 protein: CSVEQGENTEAFF

D gene: TRBD1
J gene: TRBJ1-2
V gene: TRBV10-1
clone size: few
CDR3 DNA: TGCGCCAGCAGCGGGGACAGGGCGGGCGGCTACACCTTC
CDR3 protein: CASSGDRAGGYTF

D gene: .
J gene: TRBJ1-1
V gene: TRBV18
clone size: .
CDR3 DNA: TGTGCCAGCTCATCCACAGAGAACACTGAAGCTTTCTTT
CDR3 protein: CASSSTENTEAFF

D gene: .
J gene: TRBJ2-1
V gene: TRBV7-9
clone size: .
CDR3 DNA: TGTGCCAGCAGCTTAGGAGCCTGGGGCGCAAATGAGCAGTTCTTC
CDR3 protein: CASSLGAWGANEQFF

D gene: TRBD2
J gene: TRBJ2-5
V gene: TRBV5-6
clone size: .
CDR3 DNA: TGTGCCAGCAGCTCTTATAGCGGGGATAAAGAGACCCAGTACTTC
CDR3 protein: CASSSYSGDKETQYF

D gene: TRBD2
J gene: TRBJ2-3
V gene: TRBV6-1
clone size: .
CDR3 DNA: TGTGCCAGCAGTGGACTAGCGGGGATAGTGACAGATACGCAGTATTTT
CDR3 protein: CASSGLAGIVTDTQYF

D gene: .
J gene: TRBJ2-1
V gene: TRBV7-8
clone size: .
CDR3 DNA: TGTGCCAGCAGCTTAGCGCGTCCGGTAGACAATGAGCAGTTCTTC
CDR3 protein: CASSLARPVDNEQFF

D gene: TRBD2
J gene: TRBJ2-3
V gene: TRBV19
clone size: .
CDR3 DNA: TGTGCCAGTGGTACTAGCGGGGGGTATACGCAGTATTTT
CDR3 protein: CASGTSGGYTQYF

D gene: TRBD1
J gene: TRBJ2-7
V gene: TRBV5-6
clone size: few
CDR3 DNA: TGTGCCAGCAGCTTGGACAGGGGGCTGTACGAGCAGTACTTC
CDR3 protein: CASSLDRGLYEQYF

D gene: .
J gene: TRBJ2-3
V gene: TRBV9
clone size: .
CDR3 DNA: TGTGCCAGCAGCGTAGGTACAGGTTTAGTCCCAGATACGCAGTATTTT
CDR3 protein: CASSVGTGLVPDTQYF

D gene: .
J gene: TRBJ1-1
V gene: TRBV13
clone size: .
CDR3 DNA: TGTGCCAGCAGCTTATTCGTTAAGGGGGTAGAAGCTTTCTTT
CDR3 protein: CASSLFVKGVEAFF

D gene: .
J gene: TRBJ2-2
V gene: TRBV12-3/TRBV12-4
clone size: .
CDR3 DNA: TGTGCCAGCAGTTTACTCCAGACCGGGGAGCTGTTTTTT
CDR3 protein: CASSLLQTGELFF

D gene: TRBD1
J gene: TRBJ2-2
V gene: TRBV5-1
clone size: .
CDR3 DNA: TGCGCCAGCAGCTTGGAGGCCAGGGGGTTGGTAAACACCGGGGAGCTGTTTTTT
CDR3 protein: CASSLEARGLVNTGELFF

D gene: TRBD1
J gene: TRBJ1-1
V gene: TRBV5-1
clone size: few
CDR3 DNA: TGCGCCAGCAGCTTTGAGAGGGGGCAAGCTTTCTTT
CDR3 protein: CASSFERGQAFF

D gene: .
J gene: TRBJ2-5
V gene: TRBV28
clone size: .
CDR3 DNA: TGTGCCAGCAGTACCCGGGGGGCGGTAAGAGAGACCCAGTACTTC
CDR3 protein: CASSTRGAVRETQYF

D gene: TRBD1
J gene: TRBJ1-2
V gene: TRBV20-1
clone size: .
CDR3 DNA: TGCAGTGCTAGGACAGGGCTACACACCTTC
CDR3 protein: CSARTGLHTF

D gene: TRBD1
J gene: TRBJ2-7
V gene: TRBV4-1
clone size: .
CDR3 DNA: TGCGCCAGCAGCCAAACAATGACAGGGGTGGGCGAGCAGTACTTC
CDR3 protein: CASSQTMTGVGEQYF

D gene: TRBD2
J gene: TRBJ2-3
V gene: TRBV10-2
clone size: .
CDR3 DNA: TGCGCCAGCAGTGGGCAGGGAGGGGATACGCAGTATTTT
CDR3 protein: CASSGQGGDTQYF

D gene: .
J gene: TRBJ1-5
V gene: TRBV3-1/TRBV3-2
clone size: .
CDR3 DNA: TGTGCCAGCAGCCAAAGGCACAGCAGTCAGCCCCAGCATTTT
CDR3 protein: CASSQRHSSQPQHF

D gene: TRBD1
J gene: TRBJ2-7
V gene: TRBV10-3
clone size: .
CDR3 DNA: TGTGCCATCAGTGAGTCTCAAGCGGACAGGACGCGAAGGTACTTC
CDR3 protein: CAISESQADRTRRYF

D gene: TRBD1
J gene: TRBJ2-7
V gene: TRBV29-1
clone size: .
CDR3 DNA: TGCAGCGAAGATGGTGGCAGGGGGCGTTTATACGAGCAGTACTTC
CDR3 protein: CSEDGGRGRLYEQYF

D gene: TRBD1
J gene: TRBJ1-2
V gene: TRBV19
clone size: .
CDR3 DNA: TGTGCCAGTAGCCGGGACAGGGAGGTAAATGGCTACACCTTC
CDR3 protein: CASSRDREVNGYTF

D gene: TRBD1
J gene: TRBJ1-3
V gene: TRBV18
clone size: .
CDR3 DNA: TGTGCCAGCTCACCAAGGGGGCTCGTCGAGGGAAACACCATATATTTT
CDR3 protein: CASSPRGLVEGNTIYF

D gene: .
J gene: TRBJ2-2
V gene: TRBV7-2
clone size: .
CDR3 DNA: TGTGCCAGCAGCTCACTAGCTCCCGGGGAGCTGTTTTTT
CDR3 protein: CASSSLAPGELFF

D gene: TRBD2
J gene: TRBJ2-3
V gene: TRBV4-3
clone size: .
CDR3 DNA: TGCGCCACCTCGACTAGCGGGGGGTCCACAGATACGCAGTATTTT
CDR3 protein: CATSTSGGSTDTQYF